These 30 T cell receptor beta chains share one sample of origin, sequenced in a study of cytomegalovirus exposure and HLA in healthy donors. The primer mix had 60 Vbeta and 13 Jbeta primers. Clones were sequenced by immunoSEQ multiplex PCR, and TCRdb holds only the in-frame ones, with some missing. This table holds about 80,000 clones, around 60% found once. Sequenced sample: PBMCs. The receptors were gathered from a male donor in good health and CMV-seropositive.

The chain carries TRBV5-6 and TRBJ2-5; D unclear. V gave up 2 bases and J gave up 5 bases, with 4 bases separating them. Germline CDR1 reads SGHDT; CDR2 reads YYEEEE. There are 11 residues in the CDR3. This chain's CDR3 is CASSLQETQYF. Written as DNA, the CDR3 is TGTGCCAGCAGCTTACAGGAGACCCAGTACTTC.

The chain employs TRBV5-1 and TRBJ2-3, with 8 bases that match TRBD1. V lost 7 bases to trimming and J lost 6 bases; unmatched junction nucleotides: 7. CDR3 size: 13 residues. Germline V gives CDR1 SGHRS, CDR2 YFSETQ. CDR3: CASGPGGRDTQYF. The DNA for the CDR3 is TGCGCCAGCGGACCAGGGGGCAGGGATACGCAGTATTTT.

This clone was counted only a few times. The chain uses TRBV9 and TRBJ1-4, with unresolved D. The CDR3 extends over 12 amino acids. Germline V gene lookup returns CDR1 SGDLS and CDR2 YYNGEE. The V and J ends lost 5 bases and 7 bases respectively, with 9 bases between them. CDR3 nucleotides: TGTGCCAGCAGTTCGGAGGCTGAAAAACTGTTTTTT. Protein product: CASSSEAEKLFF.

This clone was observed a few times. V usage is TRBV4-2 and J usage is TRBJ1-2; D not resolved. Deletions cut 0 bases from V and 5 bases from J, with 10 bases between. Germline V gene data show CDR1 as LGHNA and CDR2 as YNFKEQ. This CDR3 comprises 14 residues. CDR3 bases: TGTGCCAGCAGCCAAGATGGAGAGATATATGGCTACACCTTC. It encodes CASSQDGEIYGYTF.

CDR3 region: CACTGTEAFF. The CDR3 region has the DNA TGTGCCTGCACAGGGACTGAAGCTTTCTTT. The rearrangement joins TRBV30 to TRBJ1-1; D possibly corresponds to TRBD1 (6 bases). V dropped 6 bases and J dropped 5 bases, with 7 bases sitting between them. The germline gives CDR1 GTSNPN, CDR2 SVGIG (reference sequence). The CDR3 contains 10 residues. Supplemented by reference TRBV30 and TRBJ1-1, the full variable domain reads SQTIHQWPATLVQPVGSPLSLECTVEGTSNPNLYWYRQAAGRGLQLLFYSVGIGQISSEVPQNLSASRPQDRQFILSSKKLLLSDSGFYLCACTGTEAFFGQGTRLTVV.

A note on this clone: Germline and junction disagree at one end, which may indicate a read error. The gene calls are TRBV29-1 and TRBJ1-4; 9 positions agree with TRBD1. This CDR3 comprises 15 residues. Germline V gene lookup returns CDR1 SQVTM and CDR2 ANQGSEA. The CDR3 nucleotides read TGCAGCGTTGTGGGTGGGACAGGGCTTACGGAAAAACTGCTTTTT. Protein sequence: CSVVGGTGLTEKLLF.

J is TRBJ2-5 and V is TRBV30, with unresolved D. Trimming removed 1 base from V and 9 bases from J, with 6 bases in between. The CDR3 spans 10 residues. Germline CDR1 and CDR2: GTSNPN and SVGIG (reference sequence). The CDR3 nucleotides read TGTGCCTGGAGTGCAGGCGCCCAGTACTTC. Protein sequence: CAWSAGAQYF. Full variable domain (outside the CDR3, taken from reference TRBV30 and TRBJ2-5): SQTIHQWPATLVQPVGSPLSLECTVEGTSNPNLYWYRQAAGRGLQLLFYSVGIGQISSEVPQNLSASRPQDRQFILSSKKLLLSDSGFYLCAWSAGAQYFGPGTRLLVL.

This chain links TRBV4-1 with TRBJ1-5, with 8 positions matching TRBD1. The CDR3 runs to 16 residues. CDR1 is MGHRA and CDR2 is YSYEKL in the germline V gene. With V trimmed by 0 bases and J by 1 base, 2 bases remained unmatched. This CDR3 reads CASSQDRQGSNQPQHF. CDR3 DNA sequence: TGCGCCAGCAGCCAAGACCGACAGGGGAGCAATCAGCCCCAGCATTTT.

This chain connects TRBV7-2 to TRBJ1-4; D is ambiguous. CDR3 length: 14 residues. Germline V lookup: CDR1 SGHTA, CDR2 FQGNSA. Between the trimmed V and J ends, which lost 3 bases and 4 bases, there was a span of 9 bases. This CDR3 reads CASSFGYGNEKLFF. The CDR3 region has the DNA TGTGCCAGCAGCTTCGGTTATGGTAATGAAAAACTGTTTTTT.

This clone came up a few times. The chain is built from TRBV28 and TRBJ1-4; 10 bases map to TRBD1. V shed 7 bases, J shed 8 bases, and the junction held 7 bases outside the gene matches. CDR1 is MDHEN, CDR2 SYDVKM, per germline. The CDR3 spans 14 residues. The CDR3, as DNA: TGTGCCAGCAAGGAAGGGGACAGGGGCGAAAAACTGTTTTTT. It translates to CASKEGDRGEKLFF.

V usage is TRBV5-6 and J usage is TRBJ2-3; TRBD2 matches at 11 bases. CDR1 is SGHDT and CDR2 is YYEEEE in the germline V gene. This CDR3 comprises 16 residues. Unmatched junction bases numbered 3, after V lost 0 bases and J lost 3 bases. In DNA form, the CDR3 reads TGTGCCAGCAGCTTGGTGCGGACTAGCGGGACAGATACGCAGTATTTT. This translates into CASSLVRTSGTDTQYF. The entire variable domain, with the rest obtained from reference TRBV5-6 and TRBJ2-3, is as follows: DAGVTQSPTHLIKTRGQQVTLRCSPKSGHDTVSWYQQALGQGPQFIFQYYEEEERQRGNFPDRFSGHQFPNYSSELNVNALLLGDSALYLCASSLVRTSGTDTQYFGPGTRLTVL.

This clone was detected only a few times. The genes are TRBV19 and TRBJ2-7; D is uncertain. V lost 5 bases, J lost 0 bases, and 17 bases lay in between. Germline values: CDR1 LNHDA, CDR2 SQIVND (reference sequence). CDR3 size: 16 residues. The CDR3 DNA reads as TGTGCCAGTAGTCCATCCGGCCGACGACACTCCTACGAGCAGTACTTC. Residues: CASSPSGRRHSYEQYF.

This sequence joins TRBV7-9 and TRBJ2-3; possibly TRBD2 for D (6 bases). The CDR3 spans 16 residues. The V gene lost 5 bases and the J gene lost 0 bases, with 15 bases spanning the gap. The germline gives CDR1 SEHNR, CDR2 FQNEAQ (reference sequence). CDR3 DNA sequence: TGTGCCAGCAGCGACTTTCTAGCGTATAGCACAGATACGCAGTATTTT. It translates to CASSDFLAYSTDTQYF.

The rearrangement joins TRBV6-6 to TRBJ2-3; 12 nucleotides line up with TRBD1. The CDR3 loop spans 15 amino acids. Germline V CDR1 and CDR2: MNHNY, SVGAGI (reference sequence). Losses at the gene ends were 6 bases for V and 3 bases for J; bases not matched to a gene: 4. The CDR3 loop reads CASRGDRGRTDTQYF. DNA for the CDR3: TGTGCCAGCAGGGGGGACAGGGGGCGTACAGATACGCAGTATTTT.

The chain uses TRBV2 and TRBJ2-7, with D tentatively TRBD1 (6 bases). V dropped 4 bases and J dropped 0 bases, with 10 bases sitting between them. Germline V lookup: CDR1 SNHLY, CDR2 FYNNEI. This CDR3 spans 14 amino acids. The CDR3 DNA is TGTGCCAGCAGTGGTGGCAGGGGCTCCTACGAGCAGTACTTC. Protein product: CASSGGRGSYEQYF.

This chain uses TRBV11-2 with TRBJ2-1; the match to TRBD2 covers 8 bases. The V and J ends lost 0 bases and 12 bases, in that order; junction bases with no gene match: 4. The germline CDR1 and CDR2 sequences are SGHAT and FQNNGV. This CDR3 region has 13 residues. For the CDR3, the DNA is TGTGCCAGCAGCTTAGAAGGGGGACTAGTGCAGTTCTTC. The encoded protein is CASSLEGGLVQFF.

The rearrangement links TRBV5-1 to TRBJ2-5; perhaps TRBD2 as D (5 bases). Trimming pared 4 bases from V and 5 bases from J, leaving 12 bases between. CDR1 and CDR2 from the germline V gene are SGHRS and YFSETQ. The CDR3 runs to 13 residues. DNA for the CDR3: TGCGCCAGCAGCCCGGGGTCAGTGGAGACCCAGTACTTC. As protein: CASSPGSVETQYF.

The rearrangement links TRBV15 to TRBJ1-3; the D is unclear. The CDR3 is 15 amino acids. Germline CDR1 is LNHNV and CDR2 is YYDKDF (reference sequence). Trimming left V 3 bases short and J 5 bases short, with 14 bases between. This CDR3 reads CATSSEQISRNTIYF. Here the CDR3 DNA reads TGTGCCACCAGCAGTGAACAGATCAGTCGAAACACCATATATTTT.

The chain is built from TRBV7-8 and TRBJ1-1; 8 bases are shared with TRBD1. The CDR3 is 13 amino acids. Germline-derived CDR1 and CDR2 are SGHVS and FQNEAQ. V was clipped by 3 bases and J by 6 bases; unmatched bases: 3. This CDR3 reads CASSFNRGSEAFF. The CDR3 DNA reads TGTGCCAGCAGCTTCAACAGGGGGTCTGAAGCTTTCTTT.

The chain recombines TRBV30 with TRBJ2-2; TRBD2 is a possible D gene (5 bases). Germline V gene data show CDR1 as GTSNPN and CDR2 as SVGIG (reference sequence). The V end lost 0 bases, the J end lost 2 bases, and 13 bases lay between the germline ends. This CDR3 comprises 16 residues. CDR3 DNA sequence: TGTGCCTGGAGTGTACGACGGGGAATCAACACCGGGGAGCTGTTTTTT. Amino acid sequence: CAWSVRRGINTGELFF.

This chain's CDR3 is CASSLETSALSYEQYF. CDR3 coding DNA: TGTGCCAGCAGCTTAGAAACTAGCGCCTTATCCTACGAGCAGTACTTC. The chain has TRBV7-6 and TRBJ2-7, with TRBD2 matching 7 bases. This CDR3 is 16 amino acids long. After removal of 1 base from V and 1 base from J, the junction contained 7 bases not matched to a gene. Germline loops: CDR1 SGHVS, CDR2 FNYEAQ.

This chain links TRBV5-4 with TRBJ2-7, with TRBD2 as a possible D gene (5 bases). The CDR3 contains 15 residues. Looked up from germline, CDR1 is SGHNT and CDR2 is YYREEE (reference sequence). Trimming pared 0 bases from V and 6 bases from J, leaving 16 bases between. DNA for the CDR3: TGTGCCAGCAGCTTGGCCGGGGTTAAGTCTTTCGAGCAGTACTTC. Translated, it gives CASSLAGVKSFEQYF.

Only a few counts were recorded for this clone. The chain carries TRBV27 and TRBJ2-7, with D tentatively TRBD1 (6 bases). Germline loops: CDR1 MNHEY, CDR2 SMNVEV (reference sequence). The length of the CDR3 is 14 residues. Trimming took 4 bases from V and 4 from J, leaving 14 bases between them. The CDR3 DNA is TGTGCCAGCAGTTATGGTACAGGGCCTTACGAGCAGTACTTC. Amino acids: CASSYGTGPYEQYF.

The chain combines TRBV19 with TRBJ1-1, with 12 bases identical to TRBD1. The V segment lost 8 bases and the J segment 5 bases; nucleotides outside the gene matches: 12. CDR3 length: 16 residues. The germline CDR1 and CDR2 sequences are LNHDA and SQIVND (reference sequence). CDR3 protein: CASFPPGQGARTEAFF. CDR3 sequence (DNA): TGTGCCAGTTTTCCCCCGGGACAGGGGGCGCGAACTGAAGCTTTCTTT.

This clone was counted a few times. The CDR3 sequence: CASSYRDRDEQYF. Here the CDR3 DNA reads TGTGCCAGCAGTTACCGGGACAGGGACGAGCAGTACTTC. This chain connects TRBV6-5 to TRBJ2-7; 9 nucleotides match TRBD1. The CDR3 totals 13 residues. Germline V CDR1 and CDR2: MNHEY, SVGAGI. V lost 2 bases, J lost 5 bases, and 1 base stayed unmatched.

This chain links TRBV5-1 with TRBJ2-3; 15 bases are a match to TRBD2. Per the germline V gene, CDR1 is SGHRS and CDR2 is YFSETQ. V was pared by 3 bases and J by 2 bases, with 4 bases of the junction left unmatched. The CDR3 is 17 residues long. Here the CDR3 DNA reads TGCGCCAGCAGCTACGGGACTAGCGGGGGGTTCACAGATACGCAGTATTTT. It yields the protein CASSYGTSGGFTDTQYF.

The sample holds a few counts of this clone. The rearrangement joins TRBV4-3 to TRBJ1-2, with 8 bases matching TRBD1. Germline trimming cut 4 bases from V and 1 base from J; bases unmatched to any gene: 2. Per germline, CDR1 LGHNA and CDR2 YSLEER. The CDR3 runs to 14 residues. The CDR3 region has the DNA TGCGCCAGCAGCCGGACAGGGCATAACTATGGCTACACCTTC. Its protein is CASSRTGHNYGYTF.

The chain links TRBV2 to TRBJ2-7; possibly TRBD1 for D (5 bases). The CDR3 is 14 residues long. The germline gives CDR1 SNHLY, CDR2 FYNNEI. V was pared by 3 bases and J by 3 bases, with 12 bases between. This CDR3 is CASSDKGSDYEQYF. CDR3 sequence (DNA): TGTGCCAGCAGTGATAAGGGGTCGGACTACGAGCAGTACTTC.

The CDR3 bases are TGTGCCAGCAGCTTAGATACGGTCCCAAACTATGGCTACACCTTC. It yields the protein CASSLDTVPNYGYTF. The V and J genes are TRBV7-9 and TRBJ1-2; D is unclear. CDR3 size: 15 residues. Trimming cost V 1 base and J 2 bases, with 11 bases left between them. Looked up from germline, CDR1 is SEHNR and CDR2 is FQNEAQ (reference sequence). The full variable domain, rest sourced from reference TRBV7-9 and TRBJ1-2, is DTGVSQNPRHKITKRGQNVTFRCDPISEHNRLYWYRQTLGQGPEFLTYFQNEAQLEKSRLLSDRFSAERPKGSFSTLEIQRTEQGDSAMYLCASSLDTVPNYGYTFGSGTRLTVV.

The chain combines TRBV19 with TRBJ1-5; D is possibly TRBD1 (5 bases). The V gene lost 0 bases and the J gene lost 6 bases, with 18 bases spanning the gap. CDR3 size: 17 residues. Germline V gene data show CDR1 as LNHDA and CDR2 as SQIVND (reference sequence). The CDR3 here is CASSIEEGELGSQPQHF. The CDR3 bases are TGTGCCAGTAGTATAGAGGAAGGGGAATTAGGAAGTCAGCCCCAGCATTTT.